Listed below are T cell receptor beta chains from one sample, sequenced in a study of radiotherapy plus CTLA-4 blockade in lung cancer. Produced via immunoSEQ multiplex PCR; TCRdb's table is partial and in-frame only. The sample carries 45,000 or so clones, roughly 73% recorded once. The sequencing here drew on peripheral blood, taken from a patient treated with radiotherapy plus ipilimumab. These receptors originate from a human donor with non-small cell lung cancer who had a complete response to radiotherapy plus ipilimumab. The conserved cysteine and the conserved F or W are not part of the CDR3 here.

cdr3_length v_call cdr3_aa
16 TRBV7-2 ASSLYPSGMGSSYEQY
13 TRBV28 ASSRAGGLQETQY
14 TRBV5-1 ASSFAGTGVSYEQY
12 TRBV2 ASSGGSGFAEAF
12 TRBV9 ASNTGTSPNEQY
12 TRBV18 ASATGTGYNEQF
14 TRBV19 ASSIGPGTPSYEQY
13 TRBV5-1 ASSSGGGTGGEQY
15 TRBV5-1 ASSRGTASSGANVLT
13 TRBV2 ASSVTSGNTGELF
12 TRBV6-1 ASSEAVRTGELF
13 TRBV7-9 ASSGRPQGAGEQY
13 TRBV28 ASSNSGSFTGELF
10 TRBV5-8 ASGAGTDTQY
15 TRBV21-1 ASSKRTGSSYNSPLH
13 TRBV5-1 ASSLAPGGWETQY
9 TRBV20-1 GTGELETQY
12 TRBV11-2 ASSALRRLYEQY
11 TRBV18 ASFFRGDGGYT
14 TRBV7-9 ASTGDRESMNTEAF
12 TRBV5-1 ASSLGTGGYGYT
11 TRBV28 ASGGYGEEKLF
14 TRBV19 ASSLGRQRYTGELF